This passage covers 30 T cell receptor beta chains from one sample sequenced in a study of identical twins. TCRdb reanalysed the 5' RACE reads using MiXCR and keeps one entry per CDR3 protein. The sample holds around 1.7 million distinct CDR3 sequences, around a third seen once. Sequencing was performed on cord blood. These receptors all come from a newborn girl in good health.

This clonotype turned up a few times. The chain carries TRBV28 and TRBJ1-6, with D perhaps matching TRBD1 (6 bases). The CDR3 runs 15 residues. Per the germline V gene, CDR1 is MDHEN and CDR2 is SYDVKM. The V gene lost 7 bases and the J gene lost 0 bases, with 10 bases spanning the gap. CDR3 in DNA: TGTGCCAGCATAGAACAGGGCTCCTATAATTCACCCCTCCACTTT. Translated: CASIEQGSYNSPLHF.

This clonotype was found a few times. This chain uses TRBV28 with TRBJ2-1, with 8 bases that match TRBD1. Trimming removed 6 bases from V and 4 bases from J; junction bases left unmatched: 8. Germline V gene lookup returns CDR1 MDHEN and CDR2 SYDVKM. The CDR3 length is 15 residues. CDR3 residues: CASSLRDRPYNEQFF. CDR3 DNA sequence: TGTGCCAGCAGCCTCCGGGACAGGCCTTACAATGAGCAGTTCTTC.

In this sample, this clonotype turned up a few times. This chain connects TRBV5-1 to TRBJ1-4; 8 bases map to TRBD1. The length of the CDR3 is 13 residues. CDR1 is SGHRS and CDR2 is YFSETQ in the germline V gene. The junction had 4 bases not matched to a gene; V was cut back by 5 bases and J by 7 bases. The CDR3 spells CASRTGGSEKLFF. The CDR3 coding sequence is TGCGCCAGCAGAACAGGGGGAAGTGAAAAACTGTTTTTT.

The CDR3 nucleotides read TGTGCCAGCAGCTTACCGCGGGAGGCCTACAATGAGCAGTTCTTC. Translated: CASSLPREAYNEQFF. The chain uses TRBV5-6 and TRBJ2-1, with TRBD2 identical over 8 bases. CDR3 length: 15 amino acids. After removal of 2 bases from V and 2 bases from J, the junction contained 3 bases not matched to a gene. Germline CDR1 and CDR2: SGHDT and YYEEEE. Using reference TRBV5-6 and TRBJ2-1 for the parts outside the CDR3, the full variable domain is DAGVTQSPTHLIKTRGQQVTLRCSPKSGHDTVSWYQQALGQGPQFIFQYYEEEERQRGNFPDRFSGHQFPNYSSELNVNALLLGDSALYLCASSLPREAYNEQFFGPGTRLTVL.

The chain uses TRBV5-1 and TRBJ2-7; D unclear. The CDR3 is 16 amino acids. CDR1 is SGHRS, CDR2 YFSETQ, per germline. The ends were cut back, 1 base at V and 2 bases at J, with 16 bases in the middle. In DNA, the CDR3 is TGCGCCAGCAGCTTGAGCTTCACTGGATACGCCTACGAGCAGTACTTC. This gives the protein CASSLSFTGYAYEQYF.

The V gene is TRBV10-3, the J gene TRBJ1-6, with 8 bases aligning to TRBD1. The CDR3 contains 15 residues. V dropped 2 bases and J dropped 9; count of bases not matched to a gene: 6. CDR1 is ENHRY, CDR2 SYGVKD, per germline. CDR3 DNA sequence: TGTGCCATCAGTGAGCAGGGGGCAGGGCGTTCACCCCTCCACTTT. It is translated as CAISEQGAGRSPLHF.

This clonotype was counted between two and nine times. The chain employs TRBV28 and TRBJ1-1; D uncertain. The germline V gene has CDR1 MDHEN and CDR2 SYDVKM. CDR3 size: 15 residues. The V and J ends lost 4 bases and 0 bases respectively, with 12 bases between them. CDR3 loop: CASSYPLLMNTEAFF. The CDR3 DNA reads TGTGCCAGCAGTTATCCCCTTCTAATGAACACTGAAGCTTTCTTT.

Concerning this clonotype itself: The junction departs from the called germline gene at one end, perhaps through a read error. The chain uses TRBV10-3 and TRBJ2-5; D is ambiguous. The CDR3 sequence is 15 residues long. Germline CDR1 reads ENHRY; CDR2 reads SYGVKD. CDR3 protein: CASSEVPGPQETQYF. The CDR3 DNA follows: TGTGCCAGCAGTGAAGTTCCGGGTCCTCAAGAGACCCAGTACTTC.

This clonotype has ten or more counts. The chain couples TRBV7-9 to TRBJ1-4; maybe TRBD1 (5 bases). This CDR3 is 14 amino acids long. Germline V gene sequence: CDR1 SEHNR, CDR2 FQNEAQ (reference sequence). The V end lost 7 bases, the J end lost 0 bases, and 9 bases lay between the germline ends. The CDR3 region is CASISGPTNEKLFF. CDR3 bases: TGTGCCAGCATCTCGGGGCCAACTAATGAAAAACTGTTTTTT.

The rearrangement links TRBV19 to TRBJ1-1, with 8 nucleotides matching TRBD1. CDR1 and CDR2 from the germline V gene are LNHDA and SQIVND (reference sequence). V trimming: 3 bases; J trimming: 0 bases; junction bases outside the gene matches: 3. This CDR3 comprises 15 residues. The CDR3 loop is CASSIRGPMNTEAFF. Here the CDR3 DNA reads TGTGCCAGTAGTATCAGGGGGCCTATGAACACTGAAGCTTTCTTT.

This chain links TRBV28 with TRBJ2-7, with 7 nucleotides matching TRBD2. The germline CDR1 and CDR2 sequences are MDHEN and SYDVKM. The CDR3 is 16 residues long. V dropped 5 bases and J dropped 7; count of bases not matched to a gene: 17. CDR3 nucleotide sequence: TGTGCCAGCAGTCTGACTAGCCTTTCGTTCTACAATGAGCAGTACTTC. Amino acid sequence: CASSLTSLSFYNEQYF.

The rearrangement links TRBV18 to TRBJ1-5, with TRBD1 matching over 8 bases. This CDR3 region has 16 residues. The V and J ends lost 6 bases and 1 base, in that order; junction bases with no gene match: 8. Germline lookup yields CDR1 KGHSH and CDR2 LQKENI. The DNA of the CDR3 is TGTGCCAGCTCTCACGGACAGGGAATGAGCAATCAGCCCCAGCATTTT. This encodes CASSHGQGMSNQPQHF.

The V call is TRBV2, the J call TRBJ1-4; maybe TRBD1 (6 bases). V lost 5 bases and J lost 8, with 18 bases in between. CDR1 is SNHLY, CDR2 FYNNEI, per germline. The CDR3 sequence is 15 residues long. The CDR3 DNA is TGTGCCAGCAGTCTCCAGTTGGGGGGGGGCGAAAAACTGTTTTTT. Translating it yields CASSLQLGGGEKLFF.

This CDR3 reads CAISVTGGVGNEQYF. The CDR3 region has the DNA TGTGCCATCAGTGTTACAGGGGGGGTAGGCAATGAGCAGTACTTC. The V call is TRBV10-3, the J call TRBJ2-1, with D possibly being TRBD1 (8 bases). The better agreement between TRBJ2-7 and the DNA end casts doubt on the J call. The CDR3 spans 15 residues. Germline values: CDR1 ENHRY, CDR2 SYGVKD.

Remarks on this clonotype: The missing conserved phenylalanine or tryptophan at the end of this CDR3 makes a read error likely. V is TRBV4-2 and J is TRBJ1-1; TRBD1 agrees at 9 bases. The CDR3 runs to 14 residues. From germline, CDR1 is LGHNA and CDR2 YNFKEQ. The V gene end was trimmed by 6 bases and the J gene end by 6 bases; junction bases not matched to a gene: 8. CDR3 region: CASRLGQGTAEAFC. The CDR3, as DNA: TGTGCCAGCAGGTTGGGACAGGGTACCGCTGAAGCTTTCTGT.

V gene TRBV6-1 combines with J gene TRBJ2-3; D may be TRBD2 (5 bases). Germline-derived CDR1 and CDR2 are MNHNS and SASEGT. The CDR3 has 14 amino acids. V lost 5 bases and J 5 bases, leaving 14 bases between the germline ends. CDR3 DNA: TGTGCCAGCAGTCGGGATAAACTGGAAGATACGCAGTATTTT. Translation gives CASSRDKLEDTQYF.

This rearrangement joins TRBV20-1 to TRBJ2-7; 11 bases fit TRBD2. V dropped 8 bases and J dropped 4; count of bases not matched to a gene: 7. Germline values: CDR1 DFQATT, CDR2 SNEGSKA (reference sequence). CDR3 length: 13 amino acids. Written as DNA, the CDR3 is TGCAGTACCTATCCTAGCGGGGGGTACGAGCAGTACTTC. Amino acid sequence: CSTYPSGGYEQYF.

This clonotype appeared a few times. V and J are TRBV20-1 and TRBJ2-1, with 7 bases identical to TRBD2. CDR3 length: 16 residues. Germline V CDR1 and CDR2: DFQATT, SNEGSKA (reference sequence). Germline trimming cut 0 bases from V and 1 base from J; bases unmatched to any gene: 6. The CDR3 DNA is TGCAGTGCTAGAGATTTGCGGGAGTCTTCCTACAATGAGCAGTTCTTC. Amino acid sequence: CSARDLRESSYNEQFF.

The genes are TRBV6-1 and TRBJ1-4; D remains unclear. Trimming took 4 bases from V and 10 from J, leaving 10 bases between them. The CDR3 has 12 residues. The germline CDR1 and CDR2 sequences are MNHNS and SASEGT. The CDR3 protein is CASSAPYGKLFF. In DNA, the CDR3 is TGTGCCAGCAGTGCTCCCTATGGAAAACTGTTTTTT.

This clonotype was seen a handful of times. V usage is TRBV20-1 and J usage is TRBJ2-4; D call uncertain. Germline CDR1 and CDR2: DFQATT and SNEGSKA (reference sequence). V gave up 6 bases and J gave up 1 base, with 16 bases separating them. The CDR3 has 15 residues. The CDR3 DNA sequence: TGCAGTGCGGACGGACGAAGTGTTGCCAAAAACATTCAGTACTTC. Protein product: CSADGRSVAKNIQYF.

This chain uses TRBV7-6 with TRBJ1-4, with 9 bases that match TRBD1. The CDR3 spans 17 residues. The V gene's germline CDR1 is SGHVS and CDR2 FNYEAQ. Germline trimming cut 5 bases from V and 3 bases from J; bases unmatched to any gene: 10. The chain's CDR3 is CASSINRDREANEKLFF. The CDR3 coding sequence is TGTGCCAGCAGCATAAACCGGGACAGGGAGGCTAATGAAAAACTGTTTTTT.

This clonotype occurred a few times. The chain recombines TRBV2 with TRBJ2-5, with D possibly matching TRBD1 (5 bases). This CDR3 has 13 amino acids. Trimming cost V 6 bases and J 5 bases, with 13 bases left between them. Looked up from germline, CDR1 is SNHLY and CDR2 is FYNNEI. CDR3: CASRKGIGETQYF. DNA of the CDR3: TGTGCCAGCAGGAAGGGGATTGGGGAGACCCAGTACTTC. The entire variable domain, with the rest obtained from reference TRBV2 and TRBJ2-5, is as follows: EPEVTQTPSHQVTQMGQEVILRCVPISNHLYFYWYRQILGQKVEFLVSFYNNEISEKSEIFDDQFSVERPDGSNFTLKIRSTKLEDSAMYFCASRKGIGETQYFGPGTRLLVL.

The chain links TRBV4-1 to TRBJ2-4, with 7 bases identical to TRBD1. The J call may be incorrect, as the DNA end agrees better with TRBJ2-7. CDR3 length: 16 amino acids. Germline assignment: CDR1 MGHRA and CDR2 YSYEKL. The DNA of the CDR3 is TGCGCCAGCAGCCAAGGGACAGGCGGAAGGTCCTACGAGCAGTACTTC. Amino acids: CASSQGTGGRSYEQYF.

The gene calls are TRBV20-1 and TRBJ1-5; D uncertain. In germline, CDR1 is DFQATT, CDR2 SNEGSKA (reference sequence). The CDR3 runs to 14 residues. DNA of the CDR3: TGCAGCCTTTCGAGAGGGCAGGGCAATCAGCCCCAGCATTTT. Its translation is CSLSRGQGNQPQHF.

CDR3 in amino acids: CASSWGTTGQETQYF. In nucleotides, the CDR3 is TGCGCCAGCAGCTGGGGGACGACAGGCCAAGAGACCCAGTACTTC. The rearrangement joins TRBV5-1 to TRBJ2-5; possibly TRBD1 for D (6 bases). Germline values: CDR1 SGHRS, CDR2 YFSETQ. This CDR3 has 15 residues. V was cut by 3 bases and J by 1 base, with 13 bases left in between. The whole variable domain, filled in from reference TRBV5-1 and TRBJ2-5, reads KAGVTQTPRYLIKTRGQQVTLSCSPISGHRSVSWYQQTPGQGLQFLFEYFSETQRNKGNFPGRFSGRQFSNSRSEMNVSTLELGDSALYLCASSWGTTGQETQYFGPGTRLLVL.

The chain recombines TRBV5-1 with TRBJ2-1; TRBD1 is a possible D gene (5 bases). V was clipped by 5 bases and J by 5 bases, with 11 bases between them. CDR3 length: 13 residues. Germline V gene data show CDR1 as SGHRS and CDR2 as YFSETQ. Here the CDR3 reads CASRARVDNEQFF. CDR3 nucleotide sequence: TGCGCCAGCAGGGCCAGGGTTGACAATGAGCAGTTCTTC.

The CDR3 DNA follows: TGTGCCAGCAGTCGACGGGACGTCGGACACTATGGCTACACCTTC. Residues: CASSRRDVGHYGYTF. The chain recombines TRBV5-6 with TRBJ1-2; D might be TRBD1 (5 bases). The V gene lost 5 bases and the J gene lost 3 bases, with 17 bases spanning the gap. The germline V gene has CDR1 SGHDT and CDR2 YYEEEE. This CDR3 spans 15 amino acids.

About this clonotype: At one boundary the junction diverges from the germline segment, which might be a read error. V is TRBV6-1 and J is TRBJ2-7; D perhaps matches TRBD2 (6 bases). The length of the CDR3 is 16 residues. The germline CDR1 and CDR2 sequences are MNHNS and SASEGT. The CDR3 nucleotides are TGTGCCAACAGTGGAGAGCCGGGACTCATAACCTACGAGCAGTACTTC. Its translation: CANSGEPGLITYEQYF.

The chain recombines TRBV20-1 with TRBJ2-5, with D perhaps TRBD2 (5 bases). The germline V gene has CDR1 DFQATT and CDR2 SNEGSKA (reference sequence). The CDR3 totals 13 residues. Trimming removed 6 bases at V and 3 bases at J, with 14 bases between. The CDR3 region is CSASRTAKETQYF. The CDR3 DNA follows: TGCAGTGCCAGCCGGACTGCGAAAGAGACCCAGTACTTC.

At least ten counts were recorded for this clonotype. In DNA, the CDR3 is TGTGCCAGCAGCGTTGGGGGCGGCGAGCAGTACTTC. Residues: CASSVGGGEQYF. V and J are TRBV9 and TRBJ2-7; D possibly corresponds to TRBD1 (6 bases). CDR1 is SGDLS, CDR2 YYNGEE, per germline. This CDR3 has 12 amino acids. V dropped 2 bases and J dropped 6 bases, with 9 bases sitting between them.